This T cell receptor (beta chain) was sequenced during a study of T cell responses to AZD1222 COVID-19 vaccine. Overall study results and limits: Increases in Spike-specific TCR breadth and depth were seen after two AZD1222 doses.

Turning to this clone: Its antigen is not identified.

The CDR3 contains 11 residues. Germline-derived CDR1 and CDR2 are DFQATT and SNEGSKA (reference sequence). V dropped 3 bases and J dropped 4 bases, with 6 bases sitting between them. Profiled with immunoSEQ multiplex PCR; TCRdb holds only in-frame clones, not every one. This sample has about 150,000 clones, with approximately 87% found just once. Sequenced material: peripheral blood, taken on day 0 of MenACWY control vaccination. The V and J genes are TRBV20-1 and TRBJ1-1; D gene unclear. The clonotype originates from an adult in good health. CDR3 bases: TGCAGTGCTAGTGGAGCCACTGAAGCTTTCTTT. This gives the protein CSASGATEAFF.